This TCR beta chain was identified in a study of blood T cell repertoires in COVID-19. Study overall: Samples of COVID-19 (acute and convalescent) were obtained from the United States, Italy and Spain. PBMCs, B-cell-depleted T cells, or T cells provided the cDNA or gDNA that made up the material.

The CDR3 runs 18 residues. The germline CDR1 and CDR2 sequences are SGHDT and YYEEEE. Trimming removed 0 bases at V and 3 bases at J, with 16 bases between. In the authors' workflow: Reference gene primer amplification gave estimated nucleated cell counts. Some clones are missing from TCRdb's copy, which holds only in-frame ones; the method was immunoSEQ multiplex PCR. V and J calls and clone size are copied from that table; D and trimming were computed from the DNA. The sample has about 190,000 clones, 80% to 90% seen once. The chain is built from TRBV5-6 and TRBJ1-6; TRBD1 might be the D (5 bases). The TCR was taken from a man in his thirties or forties with active or convalescent COVID-19. Source material: peripheral blood. The CDR3 protein is CASSLGSQGMIYNSPLHF. The CDR3 DNA sequence: TGTGCCAGCAGCTTGGGGTCTCAGGGTATGATCTATAATTCACCCCTCCACTTT.